Following are 4 T cell receptor beta chains from one sample sequenced in a study of T cells in Graves' hyperthyroidism and ophthalmopathy. There were TCR beta CDR3 regions amplified from RNA transcripts. First-round RT-PCR of the TCR CDR3 relied on the HTBI primer set. TCRdb reprocessed the multiplex PCR reads with MiXCR, giving one entry per CDR3 protein. The table includes approximately 590,000 distinct CDR3 sequences, 46% detected once. The sequencing sample was made of peripheral blood or thyroid tissue (not recorded which). The source of these receptors is a woman between 18 and 29 years old with Graves' hyperthyroidism.

This clonotype was counted between two and nine times. V usage is TRBV5-1 and J usage is TRBJ1-1; perhaps TRBD1 as D (6 bases). V was shortened by 0 bases and J by 4 bases, with 13 bases between the two germline ends. The CDR3 runs 15 residues. Germline CDR1 and CDR2: SGHRS and YFSETQ. DNA of the CDR3: TGCGCCAGCAGCTTGGGAACAGGGAAGCCCACTGAAGCTTTCTTT. The encoded protein is CASSLGTGKPTEAFF.

Notes on this clonotype: Because the CDR3 is missing its conserved closing phenylalanine or tryptophan, this is likely a read error. V and J are TRBV20-1 and TRBJ1-2; D gene unclear. The CDR3 is 13 amino acids. The V gene lost 0 bases and the J gene lost 5 bases, with 10 bases spanning the gap. Germline loops: CDR1 DFQATT, CDR2 SNEGSKA (reference sequence). CDR3 sequence (DNA): TGCAGTGCTAGAGATCAGGCGACTTATGGCTACACCCTC. It codes for CSARDQATYGYTL.

This clonotype was seen more than once but under ten times. V gene TRBV2 combines with J gene TRBJ2-7; possible D gene TRBD1, 5 bases. Germline CDR1 is SNHLY and CDR2 is FYNNEI. The V gene lost 7 bases and the J gene lost 3 bases, with 22 bases spanning the gap. This CDR3 spans 16 amino acids. In DNA, the CDR3 is TGTGCCAGCACCTTTCAGACAGCCGTAAGTGACTACGAGCAGTACTTC. Translating gives CASTFQTAVSDYEQYF. The whole variable domain, filled in from reference TRBV2 and TRBJ2-7, reads EPEVTQTPSHQVTQMGQEVILRCVPISNHLYFYWYRQILGQKVEFLVSFYNNEISEKSEIFDDQFSVERPDGSNFTLKIRSTKLEDSAMYFCASTFQTAVSDYEQYFGPGTRLTVT.

This rearrangement joins TRBV28 to TRBJ2-7; tentatively, D is TRBD2 (6 bases). Germline CDR1 MDHEN, CDR2 SYDVKM. With 8 bases removed from V and 2 bases from J, the gap between germline ends came to 19 bases. CDR3 size: 15 residues. The DNA of the CDR3 is TGTGCCAGCGGGACTGGGGGAGCGGTCCCCTACGAGCAGTACTTC. It is translated as CASGTGGAVPYEQYF.